The clone carrying this T cell receptor (beta chain) is termed medium-sized. No antigen is known for it. This record belongs to a study of liver allograft versus peripheral blood T cells. About the research overall: Repertoires from peripheral blood of liver transplant recipients were compared with those inside their transplanted livers. Broader study findings: Reportedly, the T cell receptor repertoires present inside liver allografts differed from those in peripheral blood.

MiXCR, applied by TCRdb to the reads, yields one record per CDR3 protein. Here the sample spans fewer than 9,500 distinct CDR3 sequences, about 18% being singletons. This clonotype originated in a human patient who had a liver transplant. A share of the T cells may be of graft donor origin.

CDR3 region: CASSEWGPMNTEAFF. The CDR3 DNA reads TGTGCCAGTAGTGAGTGGGGTCCTATGAACACTGAAGCTTTCTTT. This rearrangement joins TRBV19 to TRBJ1-1; no clear D gene. This CDR3 contains 15 residues. The germline V and J ends were trimmed by 5 bases and 0 bases, with 13 bases remaining between them. Germline V gives CDR1 LNHDA, CDR2 SQIVND (reference sequence).